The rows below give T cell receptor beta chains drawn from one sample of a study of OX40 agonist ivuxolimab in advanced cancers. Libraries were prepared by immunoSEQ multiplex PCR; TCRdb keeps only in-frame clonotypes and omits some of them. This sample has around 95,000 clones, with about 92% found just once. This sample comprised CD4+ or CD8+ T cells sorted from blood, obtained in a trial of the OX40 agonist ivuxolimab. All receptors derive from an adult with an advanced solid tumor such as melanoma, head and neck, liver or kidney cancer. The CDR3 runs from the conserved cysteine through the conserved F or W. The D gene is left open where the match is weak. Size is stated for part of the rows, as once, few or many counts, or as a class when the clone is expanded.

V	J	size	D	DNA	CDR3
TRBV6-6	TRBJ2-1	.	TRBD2	TGTGCCAGCAGCGGGACTAGCGGGGGGGCGGTTGAGCAGTTCTTC	CASSGTSGGAVEQFF
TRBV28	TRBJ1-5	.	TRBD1	TGTGCCAGCGTCGGAGGGACAGGGGGCCAGCCCCAGCATTTT	CASVGGTGGQPQHF
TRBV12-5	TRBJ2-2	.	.	TGTGCTAGTGGTTCCCCGCAGACTAGTACGGTCACCGGGGAGCTGTTTTTT	CASGSPQTSTVTGELFF
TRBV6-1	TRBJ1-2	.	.	TGTGCCAGCAGTGAAGTGACAGCTAACTATGGCTACACCTTC	CASSEVTANYGYTF
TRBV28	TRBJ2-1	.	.	TGTGCCAGCAGTTCCAATCCAACCCGGAAGGCCTACAATGAGCAGTTCTTC	CASSSNPTRKAYNEQFF
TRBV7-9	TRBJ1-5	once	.	TGTGCCAGCAGCTTCCAGGGACCCCCCGGGCCCCAGCATTTT	CASSFQGPPGPQHF
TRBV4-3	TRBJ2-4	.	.	TGCGCCAGCAGCCTTTCGACAGCCAACAACATTCAGTACTTC	CASSLSTANNIQYF
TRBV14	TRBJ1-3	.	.	TGTGCCAGCAGCCGTATCATAGGAAACACCATATATTTT	CASSRIIGNTIYF
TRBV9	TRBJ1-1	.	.	TGTGCCAGCAGCGTAGCCCCAACCCAGGGGTTTGTTGAAGCTTTCTTT	CASSVAPTQGFVEAFF
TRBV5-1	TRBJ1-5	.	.	TGCGCCAGCAGCCGGGACGCGAATAGCAATCAGCCCCAGCATTTT	CASSRDANSNQPQHF
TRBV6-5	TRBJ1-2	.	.	TGTGCCAGCAGTTACGCGGGGTATGGCTACACCTTC	CASSYAGYGYTF
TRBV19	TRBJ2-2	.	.	TGTGCCACCACCTCGTGGGTCACCGGGGAGCTGTTTTTT	CATTSWVTGELFF
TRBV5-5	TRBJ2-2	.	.	TGTGCCAGCAGCGGGCCAAACACCGGGGAGCTGTTTTTT	CASSGPNTGELFF
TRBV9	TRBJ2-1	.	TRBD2	TGTGCCAGCAGCGTAGAACTAGCGGTCAATGAGCAGTTCTTC	CASSVELAVNEQFF
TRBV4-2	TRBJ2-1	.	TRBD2	TGTGCCAGCAGCCAAGATCCAGCGGGGGGGGCCCGAATCGGGCAGTTCTTC	CASSQDPAGGARIGQFF
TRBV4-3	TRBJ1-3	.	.	TGCGCCAGCAGCCAAGCGGACCGTGGAGGCTACACCATATATTTT	CASSQADRGGYTIYF
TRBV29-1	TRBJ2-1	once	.	TGCAGCGCCGCATTAGAACGCTCCTACAATGAGCAGTTCTTC	CSAALERSYNEQFF
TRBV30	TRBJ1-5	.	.	TGTGCCTGGAGTCAAGGAGGAGGACAGCCCCAGCATTTT	CAWSQGGGQPQHF
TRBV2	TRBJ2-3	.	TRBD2	TGTGCCAGCAGTGAAATATCCGGACTAGCACCCCCAGATACGCAGTATTTT	CASSEISGLAPPDTQYF
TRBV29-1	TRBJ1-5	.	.	TGCAGCGTTTTAATAGGTGTGGGGGAGCAATATCAGCCCCAGCATTTT	CSVLIGVGEQYQPQHF
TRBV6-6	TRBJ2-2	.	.	TGTGCCAGCAGTTCTACGGGACAAAACACCGGGGAGCTGTTTTTT	CASSSTGQNTGELFF
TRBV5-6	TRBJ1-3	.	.	TGTGCCAGCAGCTTGGCTGGAAACACCATATATTTT	CASSLAGNTIYF
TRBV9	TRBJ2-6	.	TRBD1	TGTGCCAGCAGCCCCTGGACAGGGGGCGCTTCTGGGGCCAACGTCCTGACTTTC	CASSPWTGGASGANVLTF
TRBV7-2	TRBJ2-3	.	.	TGTGCCAGCAGCTTCCTATCCTCTGCAGATACGCAGTATTTT	CASSFLSSADTQYF
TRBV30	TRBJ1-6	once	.	TGTGCCTGGAGAGGGTTGGTTAATTCACCCCTCCACTTT	CAWRGLVNSPLHF
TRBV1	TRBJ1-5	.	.	TGCACCAGCAGCCAAGAACCGGGACAGGGGTGGTTTCCGCCCCAGCATTTT	CTSSQEPGQGWFPPQHF
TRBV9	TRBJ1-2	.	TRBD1	TGTGCCAGCAGCCCGGGACAGGGGAGCTACACCTTC	CASSPGQGSYTF
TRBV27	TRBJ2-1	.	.	TGTGCCAGCAGACCCCATAGTCCGGGAGAGCAGTTCTTC	CASRPHSPGEQFF
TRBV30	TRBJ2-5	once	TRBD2	TGTGCCTGGAGTGTACTCAGGACTAGCGTATTCCAAGAGACCCAGTACTTC	CAWSVLRTSVFQETQYF
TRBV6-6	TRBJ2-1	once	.	TGTGCCAGCAGGACAGGATACAATGAGCAGTTCTTC	CASRTGYNEQFF
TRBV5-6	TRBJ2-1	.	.	TGTGCCAGCAGCTTGGGGAGAGCGGTCTCCTACAATGAGCAGTTCTTC	CASSLGRAVSYNEQFF
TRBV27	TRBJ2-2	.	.	TGTGCCAGCACCCCTGAATCCTACAGTGGCCGGACCGGGGAGCTGTTTTTT	CASTPESYSGRTGELFF
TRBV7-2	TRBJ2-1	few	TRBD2	TGTGCCAGCAGCCCCGCGGGAGGGGATGAGCAGTTCTTC	CASSPAGGDEQFF
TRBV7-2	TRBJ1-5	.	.	TGTGCCAGCAGCTTGTCTGGGCAGGGCGGCACTCAGCCCCAGCATTTT	CASSLSGQGGTQPQHF
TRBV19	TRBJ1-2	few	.	TGTGCCAGTAGAGGGCCAGGGCCCTATGGCTACACCTTC	CASRGPGPYGYTF
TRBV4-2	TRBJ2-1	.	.	TGTGCCAGCAGCCAGGACTTAGCGTTCAGCTCCTACAATGAGCAGTTCTTC	CASSQDLAFSSYNEQFF
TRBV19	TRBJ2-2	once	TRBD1	TGTGCCAGTAGTTCCGGACAGGCGAACACCGGGGAGCTGTTTTTT	CASSSGQANTGELFF
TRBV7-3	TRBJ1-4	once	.	TGTGCCAGCAGCTTAAGCGGAACAACTAATGAAAAACTGTTTTTT	CASSLSGTTNEKLFF
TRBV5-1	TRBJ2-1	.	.	TGCGCCAGCAGCTCTAATACAGGGCCTGAGCAGTTCTTC	CASSSNTGPEQFF